One and the same sample provided the 2 T cell receptor beta chains below, sequenced in a study of shared clonotypes between healthy human individuals. Only CD45RO-negative cells positively selected for CCR7 counted as naive CD8 cells, so terminally differentiated effector memory CD45RA+ cells were excluded. Here immunoSEQ multiplex PCR was the method, and the copy in TCRdb shows in-frame clones only, minus some. The data hold 2 million to 2.5 million clones, with more than 85% observed a single time. Material for sequencing was naive CD8+ T cells from PBMCs. These receptors originate from a man in his late teens or twenties in good health. Some clones in this sample may be carry-over from other donors' samples.

In the case of this clone: Distinct nucleotide sequences in the sample also encode this CDR3. The rearrangement uses TRBV27 and TRBJ1-5; unclear D gene. Trimming removed 1 base from V and 3 bases from J, with 7 bases in between. CDR1 is MNHEY, CDR2 SMNVEV, per germline (reference sequence). The CDR3 consists of 14 residues. CDR3 coding DNA: TGTGCCAGCAGTTTATTAGGGAACAATCAGCCCCAGCATTTT. Its translation is CASSLLGNNQPQHF.

The chain recombines TRBV2 with TRBJ2-2; 13 positions match TRBD2. CDR1 SNHLY and CDR2 FYNNEI come from the germline V gene. Germline trimming cut 4 bases from V and 4 bases from J; bases unmatched to any gene: 3. The CDR3 has 16 amino acids. The CDR3: CASSGGLAGITGELFF. In nucleotides, the CDR3 is TGTGCCAGCAGTGGGGGACTAGCGGGGATCACCGGGGAGCTGTTTTTT.